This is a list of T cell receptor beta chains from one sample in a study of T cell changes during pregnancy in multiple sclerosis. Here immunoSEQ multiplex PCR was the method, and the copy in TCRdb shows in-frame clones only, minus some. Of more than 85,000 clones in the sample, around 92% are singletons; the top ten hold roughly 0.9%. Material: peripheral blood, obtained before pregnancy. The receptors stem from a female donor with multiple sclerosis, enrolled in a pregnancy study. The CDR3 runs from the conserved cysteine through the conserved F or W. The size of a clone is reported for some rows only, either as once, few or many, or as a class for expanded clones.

CASSMGTGLFYEQYF,.,15,TRBV19,TRBJ2-7
CASSESVTPEQYF,.,13,TRBV2,TRBJ2-3
CASSLDGGRGNEQFF,.,15,TRBV11-2,TRBJ2-1
CASSQGTGGSEAFF,.,14,TRBV4-2,TRBJ1-1
CATTDSSNQPQHF,.,13,TRBV28,TRBJ1-5
CASRRGNPGDYGYTF,.,15,TRBV6-1,TRBJ1-2
CASSLGLAGGPNTGELFF,once,18,TRBV5-4,TRBJ2-2
CASSQGLAGAWFTNEQFF,.,18,TRBV14,TRBJ2-1
CASSLGRRDYGYTF,once,14,TRBV5-5,TRBJ1-2
CASSVAQGGTGELFF,.,15,TRBV9,TRBJ2-2
CASIIPGGSTDTQYF,.,15,TRBV2,TRBJ2-3
CASSLTGQGYEQYF,.,14,TRBV27,TRBJ2-7
CASSVQGATDTQYF,.,14,TRBV7-2,TRBJ2-3
CASKRRGGLGYTF,.,13,TRBV6-5,TRBJ1-2
CASSRDRWYEQYF,.,13,TRBV2,TRBJ2-7
CASSLTGTGSVANYGYTF,.,18,TRBV7-9,TRBJ1-2
CSAAPHEKLFF,.,11,TRBV20-1,TRBJ1-4
CASSLAGGNEQFF,.,13,TRBV5-1,TRBJ2-1
CASNGLNYGYTF,few,12,TRBV9,TRBJ1-2
CASSILSGSDNEQYF,once,15,TRBV19,TRBJ2-7
CAWSVPWPGDRPQHF,.,15,TRBV30,TRBJ1-5
CASSGGHHSGANVLTF,.,16,TRBV25-1,TRBJ2-6
CASSQANYEQYF,.,12,TRBV14,TRBJ2-7